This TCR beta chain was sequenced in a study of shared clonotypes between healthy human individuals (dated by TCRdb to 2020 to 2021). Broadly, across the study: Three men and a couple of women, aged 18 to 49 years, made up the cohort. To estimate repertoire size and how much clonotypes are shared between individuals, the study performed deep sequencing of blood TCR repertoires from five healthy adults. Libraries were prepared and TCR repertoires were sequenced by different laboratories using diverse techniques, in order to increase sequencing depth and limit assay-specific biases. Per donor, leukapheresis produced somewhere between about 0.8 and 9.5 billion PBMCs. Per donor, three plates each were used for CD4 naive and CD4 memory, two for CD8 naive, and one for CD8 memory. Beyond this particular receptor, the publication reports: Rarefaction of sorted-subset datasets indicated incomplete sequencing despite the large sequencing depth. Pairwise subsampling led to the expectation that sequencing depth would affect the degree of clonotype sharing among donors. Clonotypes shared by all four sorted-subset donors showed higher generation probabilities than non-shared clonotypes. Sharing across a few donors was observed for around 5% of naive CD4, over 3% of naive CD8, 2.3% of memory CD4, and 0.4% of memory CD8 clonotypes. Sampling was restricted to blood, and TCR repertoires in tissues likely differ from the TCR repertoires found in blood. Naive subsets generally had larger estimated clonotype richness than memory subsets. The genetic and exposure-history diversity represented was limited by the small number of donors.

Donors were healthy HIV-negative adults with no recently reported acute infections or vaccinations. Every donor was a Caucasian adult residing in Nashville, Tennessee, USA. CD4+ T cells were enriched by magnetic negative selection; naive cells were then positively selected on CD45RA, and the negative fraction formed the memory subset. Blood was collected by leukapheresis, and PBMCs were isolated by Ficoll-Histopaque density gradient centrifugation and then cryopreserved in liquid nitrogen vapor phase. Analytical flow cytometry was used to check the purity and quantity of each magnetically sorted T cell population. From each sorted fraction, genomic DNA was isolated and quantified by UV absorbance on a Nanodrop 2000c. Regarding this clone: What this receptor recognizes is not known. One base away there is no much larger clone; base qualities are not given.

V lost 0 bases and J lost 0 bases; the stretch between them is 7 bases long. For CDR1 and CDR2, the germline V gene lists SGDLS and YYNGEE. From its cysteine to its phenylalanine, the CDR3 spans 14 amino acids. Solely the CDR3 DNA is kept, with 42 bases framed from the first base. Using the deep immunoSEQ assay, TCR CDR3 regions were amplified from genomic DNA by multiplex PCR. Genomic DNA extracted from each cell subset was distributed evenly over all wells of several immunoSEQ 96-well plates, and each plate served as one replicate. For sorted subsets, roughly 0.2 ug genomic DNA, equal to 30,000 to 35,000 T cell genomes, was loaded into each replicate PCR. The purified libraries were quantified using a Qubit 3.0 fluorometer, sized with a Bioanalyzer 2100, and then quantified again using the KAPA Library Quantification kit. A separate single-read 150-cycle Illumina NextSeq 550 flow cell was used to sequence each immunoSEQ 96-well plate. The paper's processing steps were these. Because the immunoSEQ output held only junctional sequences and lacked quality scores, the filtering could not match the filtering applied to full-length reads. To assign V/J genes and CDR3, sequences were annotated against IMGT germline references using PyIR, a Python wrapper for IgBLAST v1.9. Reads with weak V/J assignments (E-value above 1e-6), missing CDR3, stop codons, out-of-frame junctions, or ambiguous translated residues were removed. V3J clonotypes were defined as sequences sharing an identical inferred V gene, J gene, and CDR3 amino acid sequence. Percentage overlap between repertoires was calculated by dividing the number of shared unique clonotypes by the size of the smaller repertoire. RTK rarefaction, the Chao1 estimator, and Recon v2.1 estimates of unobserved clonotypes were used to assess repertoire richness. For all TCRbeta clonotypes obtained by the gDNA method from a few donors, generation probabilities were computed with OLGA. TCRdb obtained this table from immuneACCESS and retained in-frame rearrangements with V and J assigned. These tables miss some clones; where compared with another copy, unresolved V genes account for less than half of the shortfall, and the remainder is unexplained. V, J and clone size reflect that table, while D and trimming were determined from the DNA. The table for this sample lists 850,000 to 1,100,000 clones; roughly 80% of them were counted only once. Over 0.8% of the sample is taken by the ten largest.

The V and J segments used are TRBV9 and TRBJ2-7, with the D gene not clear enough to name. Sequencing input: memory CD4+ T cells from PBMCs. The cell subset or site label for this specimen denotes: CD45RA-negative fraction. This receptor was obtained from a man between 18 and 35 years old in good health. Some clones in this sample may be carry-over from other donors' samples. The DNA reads TGTGCCAGCAGCGTAGCAGTGGACTCCTACGAGCAGTACTTC. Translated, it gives CASSVAVDSYEQYF.